This entry lists 4 T cell receptor beta chains sequenced from one sample in a study of radiation and T cells in renal cell carcinoma. TCRdb's copy holds only in-frame clones and misses some; the assay was immunoSEQ multiplex PCR. Seen here are 150,000 or so clones, 87% observed once, and the top ten hold 10% to 15%. The time point denotes: blood 2 weeks post-SBRT. Noted treatment: 15 Gy SBRT to primary tumor, nephrectomy 4 weeks later. Here the sequenced sample was blood, taken from a patient whose treatment included radiotherapy and nephrectomy. Receptors were obtained from a woman aged 50 to 65 with renal cell carcinoma.

V is TRBV4-2 and J is TRBJ2-7; D remains ambiguous. V gave up 0 bases and J gave up 2 bases, with 8 bases separating them. Germline loops: CDR1 LGHNA, CDR2 YNFKEQ. The length of the CDR3 is 14 residues. CDR3 nucleotides: TGTGCCAGCAGCCAAGATAGGCCACCCTACGAGCAGTACTTC. Residues: CASSQDRPPYEQYF.

V and J are TRBV5-6 and TRBJ1-2; no definite D call. V was clipped by 4 bases and J by 5 bases, with 12 bases between them. The CDR3 is 13 amino acids. In germline, CDR1 is SGHDT, CDR2 YYEEEE. The chain's CDR3 is CASSAQAAYGYTF. DNA of the CDR3: TGTGCCAGCAGCGCGCAGGCGGCTTATGGCTACACCTTC.

The V call is TRBV4-2, the J call TRBJ2-1, with 11 bases matching TRBD1. J was trimmed by 8 bases and V by 5 bases; bases with no gene match: 11. Germline assignment: CDR1 LGHNA and CDR2 YNFKEQ. This CDR3 is 16 amino acids long. CDR3 sequence: CASSALAGQGVDEQFF. CDR3 in DNA: TGTGCCAGCAGCGCGCTAGCGGGACAGGGGGTAGATGAGCAGTTCTTC.

The CDR3: CASSEGPGELFF. For the CDR3, the DNA is TGTGCCAGCAGTGAGGGGCCCGGGGAGCTGTTTTTT. The V and J genes are TRBV2 and TRBJ2-2, with D maybe TRBD1 (5 bases). This CDR3 is built from 12 residues. The V and J ends lost 3 bases and 6 bases respectively, with 5 bases between them. Germline V gene data show CDR1 as SNHLY and CDR2 as FYNNEI.